A selection of T cell receptor beta chains follows, all from one sample in a study of brain T cells in children with intractable seizures. Clones were read by immunoSEQ multiplex PCR, and TCRdb kept only the in-frame ones, dropping some. The table includes 340,000 or so clones, over 90% detected once. The sequencing here drew on peripheral blood, taken approximately 5 months after surgery. Receptor source: a boy in the first two years of life with tuberous sclerosis and intractable seizures. CDR3s include the opening cysteine and the closing phenylalanine or tryptophan. D genes are given only for firm matches. Expanded clones are given a class, and other clones once, few, many or no size at all.

v_gene	j_gene	d_gene	abundance	CDR3aa	CDR3nt
TRBV13	TRBJ1-1	.	once	CASSLGEGQRDTEAFF	TGTGCCAGCAGCTTAGGGGAGGGGCAGAGGGACACTGAAGCTTTCTTT
TRBV5-1	TRBJ1-2	.	.	CASSRGDHYGYTF	TGCGCCAGCAGCCGGGGGGACCACTATGGCTACACCTTC
TRBV19	TRBJ1-1	TRBD1	.	CASSPGTAPTEAFF	TGTGCCAGTAGTCCGGGGACAGCCCCCACTGAAGCTTTCTTT
TRBV11-2	TRBJ2-5	.	.	CASRPWGETQYF	TGTGCCAGCAGGCCCTGGGGAGAGACCCAGTACTTC
TRBV6-5	TRBJ2-5	.	.	CASGDWREGETQYF	TGTGCCAGCGGGGACTGGCGGGAAGGAGAGACCCAGTACTTC
TRBV3-1/TRBV3-2	TRBJ1-6	TRBD1	.	CASTLRQGDSPLHF	TGTGCCAGCACCCTCAGACAGGGGGATTCACCCCTCCACTTT
TRBV7-3	TRBJ2-1	TRBD2	.	CASSLREGSSYNEQFF	TGTGCCAGCAGCTTAAGGGAGGGGAGCTCCTACAATGAGCAGTTCTTC
TRBV6-6	TRBJ2-3	TRBD1	.	CASSLGQGRMDTDTQYF	TGTGCCAGCAGTCTCGGACAGGGACGGATGGACACAGATACGCAGTATTTT
TRBV24-1	TRBJ2-2	.	.	CATSDLRQMGAGELFF	TGTGCCACCAGTGATTTGAGGCAGATGGGGGCCGGGGAGCTGTTTTTT
TRBV27	TRBJ2-3	TRBD1	once	CASSLRPLGQGEGDTQYF	TGTGCCAGCAGTTTACGCCCCTTAGGGCAGGGGGAAGGGGATACGCAGTATTTT
TRBV7-9	TRBJ2-7	TRBD1	.	CASRDNRGFYEQYF	TGTGCCAGCAGGGATAACAGGGGTTTCTACGAGCAGTACTTC
TRBV4-1	TRBJ2-7	.	.	CASSQYGTGSYEQYF	TGCGCCAGCAGCCAATACGGTACGGGCTCCTACGAGCAGTACTTC
TRBV10-1	TRBJ2-7	TRBD2	.	CATFAGAGGPILHEQYF	TGCGCCACCTTCGCCGGAGCGGGAGGGCCGATCTTACACGAGCAGTACTTC
TRBV18	TRBJ2-5	.	.	CASTGTAQETQYF	TGTGCCAGCACTGGGACGGCTCAAGAGACCCAGTACTTC
TRBV30	TRBJ1-6	.	.	CAWSIGTSFSPLHF	TGTGCCTGGAGTATAGGGACATCCTTTTCACCCCTCCACTTT
TRBV30	TRBJ2-3	TRBD2	.	CAWSLGGGGTDTQYF	TGTGCCTGGAGTCTCGGCGGGGGGGGCACAGATACGCAGTATTTT
TRBV5-6	TRBJ2-7	TRBD2	.	CASISTSAPSYEQYF	TGTGCCAGCATCTCCACTAGCGCTCCCTCCTACGAGCAGTACTTC
TRBV18	TRBJ1-3	.	.	CASSPYDGISGNTIYF	TGTGCCAGCTCACCTTACGATGGTATCTCTGGAAACACCATATATTTT
TRBV19	TRBJ2-1	.	.	CASSIGTNEQFF	TGTGCCAGTAGTATAGGCACCAATGAGCAGTTCTTC
TRBV10-3	TRBJ1-1	.	.	CAISEGRTNTEAFF	TGTGCCATCAGTGAGGGACGGACTAACACTGAAGCTTTCTTT
TRBV7-3	TRBJ2-5	TRBD1	.	CASSLTGGRETQYF	TGTGCCAGCAGCCTGACAGGGGGCCGTGAGACCCAGTACTTC
TRBV6-5	TRBJ2-7	.	.	CATSLRSRVEQYF	TGTGCCACCTCCCTGAGGTCCAGGGTGGAGCAGTACTTC
TRBV5-1	TRBJ2-5	TRBD2	.	CASSPGSGGAGLVETQYF	TGCGCCAGCAGCCCGGGTAGCGGGGGGGCCGGTCTGGTGGAGACCCAGTACTTC
TRBV5-6	TRBJ1-2	TRBD1	.	CASNPVGTAYGYTF	TGTGCCAGCAACCCCGTGGGGACAGCCTATGGCTACACCTTC
TRBV11-2	TRBJ2-1	.	.	CASRYRDAGPYNEQFF	TGTGCCAGCAGGTATCGGGATGCGGGCCCTTACAATGAGCAGTTCTTC